These 18 T cell receptor beta chains originate from one sample sequenced in a study of cytomegalovirus exposure and HLA in healthy donors. Generated by immunoSEQ multiplex PCR, the TCRdb table keeps only in-frame clones and is missing some. The table lists tens of thousands of clones, just under 95% of them singletons. Sequenced sample: PBMCs. The origin of the receptors is a man in his late teens or twenties in good health and CMV-seropositive.

V usage is TRBV27 and J usage is TRBJ2-7; maybe TRBD2 (6 bases). The germline V gene encodes CDR1 MNHEY and CDR2 SMNVEV (reference sequence). The ends were cut back, 6 bases at V and 0 bases at J, with 18 bases in the middle. There are 16 residues in the CDR3. CDR3 coding DNA: TGTGCCAGCAGGGGACTGGGACGGGGGAGCTCCTACGAGCAGTACTTC. It translates to CASRGLGRGSSYEQYF.

DNA of the CDR3: TGTGCCAGCAGTGGCCACCGGGACAGCTACGAGCAGTACTTC. Translation gives CASSGHRDSYEQYF. The gene calls are TRBV2 and TRBJ2-7; 7 bases map to TRBD1. Germline CDR1 is SNHLY and CDR2 is FYNNEI. Germline trimming cut 4 bases from V and 3 bases from J; bases unmatched to any gene: 6. This CDR3 spans 14 amino acids.

V is TRBV11-2 and J is TRBJ1-1, with D hard to call. CDR1 and CDR2 from the germline V gene are SGHAT and FQNNGV. This CDR3 has 11 amino acids. V was pared by 3 bases and J by 3 bases, with 2 bases between. CDR3 bases: TGTGCCAGCAGCTTCTACACTGAAGCTTTCTTT. It encodes CASSFYTEAFF.

The chain links TRBV7-9 to TRBJ1-1; 9 bases line up with TRBD1. The ends lost 4 bases at V and 7 bases at J; junction bases unmatched: 16. This CDR3 is 17 amino acids long. CDR1 is SEHNR, CDR2 FQNEAQ, per germline (reference sequence). The CDR3 nucleotides read TGTGCCAGCAGCTCGGACAGGGGAACAACCCTAAACGTTGAAGCTTTCTTT. This gives the protein CASSSDRGTTLNVEAFF.

The rearrangement links TRBV6-6 to TRBJ2-1, with a tentative D call TRBD2 (6 bases). This CDR3 spans 16 amino acids. CDR1 and CDR2 from the germline V gene are MNHNY and SVGAGI (reference sequence). V lost 1 base, J lost 5 bases, and 15 bases lay in between. The chain's CDR3 is CASSYLEGGGNNEQFF. The CDR3 nucleotides read TGTGCCAGCAGTTACTTGGAGGGCGGAGGGAACAATGAGCAGTTCTTC.

The V and J genes are TRBV11-1 and TRBJ1-1; no clear D. CDR1 is SGHAT and CDR2 is FQDESV in the germline V gene (reference sequence). CDR3 length equals 12 residues. Deletions cut 5 bases from V and 2 bases from J, with 6 bases between. CDR3 loop: CASSPRNTEAFF. Here the CDR3 DNA reads TGTGCCAGCAGCCCCAGAAACACTGAAGCTTTCTTT.

This chain links TRBV2 with TRBJ2-7, with TRBD1 identical over 7 bases. The V segment lost 6 bases and the J segment 3 bases; nucleotides outside the gene matches: 5. Germline values: CDR1 SNHLY, CDR2 FYNNEI. CDR3 length equals 13 residues. CDR3 in amino acids: CASRGQRVYEQYF. CDR3 nucleotide sequence: TGTGCCAGCAGGGGACAGCGAGTCTACGAGCAGTACTTC.

This chain joins TRBV27 and TRBJ2-6; 8 bases agree with TRBD1. The trim removed 5 bases at V and 4 bases at J, leaving 7 bases unmatched. CDR1 MNHEY and CDR2 SMNVEV come from the germline V gene (reference sequence). This CDR3 has 16 residues. As DNA, the CDR3 is TGTGCCAGCAGTCCAGGACAGGGTCCCGGGGCCAACGTCCTGACTTTC. Translation: CASSPGQGPGANVLTF.

The rearrangement joins TRBV6-6 to TRBJ1-4; 9 bases line up with TRBD1. The germline V gene encodes CDR1 MNHNY and CDR2 SVGAGI (reference sequence). This CDR3 is built from 15 residues. After removal of 4 bases from V and 8 bases from J, the junction contained 8 bases not matched to a gene. The CDR3 sequence: CASSWTQGAGEKLFF. The CDR3 DNA follows: TGTGCCAGCAGTTGGACACAGGGGGCAGGGGAAAAACTGTTTTTT.

The sample holds one count of this clone. The chain carries TRBV5-8 and TRBJ1-2; unclear D gene. Trimming pared 0 bases from V and 7 bases from J, leaving 13 bases between. Germline CDR1 reads SGHTS; CDR2 reads YDEGEE. This CDR3 region has 14 residues. The CDR3 here is CASSLVWQAGGYTF. Written as DNA, the CDR3 is TGTGCCAGCAGCTTGGTATGGCAGGCTGGTGGCTACACCTTC.

This chain uses TRBV6-1 with TRBJ2-3; weak D call: TRBD1 (6 bases). The CDR3 has 14 amino acids. Per the germline V gene, CDR1 is MNHNS and CDR2 is SASEGT. The V gene lost 3 bases and the J gene lost 1 base, with 8 bases spanning the gap. Here the CDR3 DNA reads TGTGCCAGCAGTGAGCCAGGGGGCACAGATACGCAGTATTTT. Encoded protein: CASSEPGGTDTQYF.

V is TRBV30 and J is TRBJ1-2; D is unresolved. CDR1 and CDR2 from the germline V gene are GTSNPN and SVGIG (reference sequence). V dropped 4 bases and J dropped 4 bases, with 7 bases sitting between them. The length of the CDR3 is 11 residues. The CDR3 sequence is CAWTDSYGYTF. CDR3 nucleotide sequence: TGTGCCTGGACCGATAGCTATGGCTACACCTTC.

This clone was detected once. This chain connects TRBV19 to TRBJ2-7; 9 nucleotides match TRBD1. Trimming at V came to 2 bases and at J to 6 bases, leaving 5 bases not matched to a gene. Germline CDR1 is LNHDA and CDR2 is SQIVND (reference sequence). This CDR3 has 14 residues. In DNA form, the CDR3 reads TGTGCCAGTAGTATAAGCCTGACAGGGGGCGAGCAGTACTTC. Protein product: CASSISLTGGEQYF.

The chain joins TRBV18 to TRBJ2-7; 9 bases are a match to TRBD1. Germline V gene lookup returns CDR1 KGHSH and CDR2 LQKENI. CDR3 length: 15 residues. J lost 4 bases, V lost 5 bases, and 9 bases had no gene match. In nucleotides, the CDR3 is TGTGCCAGCTCATTCCCGGGGACAGGGCTTTACGAGCAGTACTTC. Protein: CASSFPGTGLYEQYF.

The rearrangement links TRBV30 to TRBJ2-1, with a tentative D call TRBD2 (6 bases). Deletions cut 0 bases from V and 6 bases from J, with 12 bases between. CDR3 length: 14 residues. In germline, CDR1 is GTSNPN, CDR2 SVGIG (reference sequence). The CDR3: CAWSVRGMVNEQFF. CDR3 DNA: TGTGCCTGGAGTGTGCGCGGGATGGTCAATGAGCAGTTCTTC.

The chain uses TRBV28 and TRBJ2-7; TRBD1 aligns across 8 bases. The CDR3 loop spans 17 amino acids. The J segment lost 3 bases and the V segment lost 3 bases, leaving 13 bases of the junction unmatched. The germline V gene encodes CDR1 MDHEN and CDR2 SYDVKM. The CDR3: CASSFITGGQVVYEQYF. The CDR3 DNA reads as TGTGCCAGCAGTTTTATAACCGGGGGACAGGTGGTCTACGAGCAGTACTTC.

The chain uses TRBV29-1 and TRBJ1-1; D gene unclear. Trimming shortened V by 2 bases and J by 0 bases, and 7 bases separated the two germline ends. Germline V gives CDR1 SQVTM, CDR2 ANQGSEA. This CDR3 has 13 amino acids. The CDR3 DNA reads TGCAGCGTTGAATTGCGATTGAACACTGAAGCTTTCTTT. Its protein is CSVELRLNTEAFF.

This clone appeared a single time. This chain uses TRBV6-5 with TRBJ2-3; TRBD1 aligns across 10 bases. V dropped 5 bases and J dropped 3; count of bases not matched to a gene: 5. The germline gives CDR1 MNHEY, CDR2 SVGAGI. CDR3 length: 15 residues. The CDR3 spells CASSHGQGVTDTQYF. The CDR3 DNA is TGTGCCAGCAGTCACGGACAGGGGGTAACAGATACGCAGTATTTT.